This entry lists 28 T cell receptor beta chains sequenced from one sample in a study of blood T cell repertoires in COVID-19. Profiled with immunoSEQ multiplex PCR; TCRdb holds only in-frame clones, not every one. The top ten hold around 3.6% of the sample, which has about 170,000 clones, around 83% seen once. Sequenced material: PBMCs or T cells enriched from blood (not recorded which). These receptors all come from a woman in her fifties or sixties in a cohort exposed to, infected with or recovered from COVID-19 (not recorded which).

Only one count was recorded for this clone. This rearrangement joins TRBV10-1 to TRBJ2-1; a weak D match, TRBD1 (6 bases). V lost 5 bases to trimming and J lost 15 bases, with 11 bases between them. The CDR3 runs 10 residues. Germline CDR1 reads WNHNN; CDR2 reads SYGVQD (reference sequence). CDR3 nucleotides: TGCGCCAGCAGTCCCGGACAGCGGTTCTTC. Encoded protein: CASSPGQRFF.

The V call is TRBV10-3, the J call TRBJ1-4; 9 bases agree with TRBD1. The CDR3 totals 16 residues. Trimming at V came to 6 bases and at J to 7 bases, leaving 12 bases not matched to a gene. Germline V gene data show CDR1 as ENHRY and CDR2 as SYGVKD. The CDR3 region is CAISPTGTGKGEKLFF. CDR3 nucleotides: TGTGCCATCAGCCCAACCGGGACAGGGAAGGGTGAAAAACTGTTTTTT.

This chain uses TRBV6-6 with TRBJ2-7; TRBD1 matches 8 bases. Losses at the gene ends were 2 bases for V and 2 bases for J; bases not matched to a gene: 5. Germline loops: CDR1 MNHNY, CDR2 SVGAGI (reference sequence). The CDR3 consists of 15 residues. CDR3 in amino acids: CASSYGTGTAYEQYF. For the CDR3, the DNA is TGTGCCAGCAGTTACGGGACAGGAACGGCCTACGAGCAGTACTTC.

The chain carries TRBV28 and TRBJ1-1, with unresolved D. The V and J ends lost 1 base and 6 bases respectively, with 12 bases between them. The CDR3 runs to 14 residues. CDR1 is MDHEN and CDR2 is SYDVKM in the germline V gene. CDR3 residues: CASSLFEARAEAFF. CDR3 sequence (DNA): TGTGCCAGCAGTTTATTTGAGGCGCGAGCTGAAGCTTTCTTT.

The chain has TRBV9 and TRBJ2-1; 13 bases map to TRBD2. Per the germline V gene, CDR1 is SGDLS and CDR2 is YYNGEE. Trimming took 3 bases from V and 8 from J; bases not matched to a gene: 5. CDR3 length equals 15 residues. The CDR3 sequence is CASSGGTSGIHEQFF. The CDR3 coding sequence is TGTGCCAGCAGCGGAGGGACTAGCGGGATACATGAGCAGTTCTTC.

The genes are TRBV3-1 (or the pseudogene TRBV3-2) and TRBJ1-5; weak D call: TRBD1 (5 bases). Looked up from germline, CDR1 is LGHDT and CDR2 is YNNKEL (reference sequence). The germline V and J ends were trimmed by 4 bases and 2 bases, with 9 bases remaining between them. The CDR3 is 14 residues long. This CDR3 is CASSLTRGNQPQHF. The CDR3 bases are TGTGCCAGCAGCCTAACCAGGGGCAATCAGCCCCAGCATTTT.

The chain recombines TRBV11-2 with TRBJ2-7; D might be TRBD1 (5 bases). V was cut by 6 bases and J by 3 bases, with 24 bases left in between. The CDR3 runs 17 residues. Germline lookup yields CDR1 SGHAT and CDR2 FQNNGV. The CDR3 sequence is CASSPLSGLHQHYEQYF. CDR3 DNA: TGTGCCAGCAGTCCACTATCAGGGCTACACCAACACTACGAGCAGTACTTC.

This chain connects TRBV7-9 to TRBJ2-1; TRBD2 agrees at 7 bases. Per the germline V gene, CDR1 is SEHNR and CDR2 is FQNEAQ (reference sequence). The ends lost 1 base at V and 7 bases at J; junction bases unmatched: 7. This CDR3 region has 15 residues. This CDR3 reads CASSLVIAGANEQFF. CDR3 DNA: TGTGCCAGCAGCTTAGTAATAGCGGGTGCTAATGAGCAGTTCTTC.

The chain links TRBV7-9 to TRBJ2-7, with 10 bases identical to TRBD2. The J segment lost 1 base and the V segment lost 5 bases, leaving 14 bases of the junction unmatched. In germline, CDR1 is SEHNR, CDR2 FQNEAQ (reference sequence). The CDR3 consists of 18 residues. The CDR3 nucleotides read TGTGCCAGCAGCCCAGGGGGACTAGCGCGACCAAATTCCTACGAGCAGTACTTC. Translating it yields CASSPGGLARPNSYEQYF.

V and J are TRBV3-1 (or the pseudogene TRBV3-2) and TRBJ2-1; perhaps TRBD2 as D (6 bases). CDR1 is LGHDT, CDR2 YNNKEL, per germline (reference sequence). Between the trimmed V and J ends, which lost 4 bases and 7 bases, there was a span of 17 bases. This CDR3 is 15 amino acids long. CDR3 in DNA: TGTGCCAGCAGCCCACCCGGGACTCGTCGGAATGAGCAGTTCTTC. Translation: CASSPPGTRRNEQFF.

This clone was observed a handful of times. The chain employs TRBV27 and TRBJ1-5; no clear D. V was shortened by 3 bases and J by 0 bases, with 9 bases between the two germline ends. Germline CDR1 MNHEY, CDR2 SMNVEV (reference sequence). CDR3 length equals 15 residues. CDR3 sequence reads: CASSLSVYSNQPQHF. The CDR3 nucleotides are TGTGCCAGCAGTTTGTCCGTCTATAGCAATCAGCCCCAGCATTTT.

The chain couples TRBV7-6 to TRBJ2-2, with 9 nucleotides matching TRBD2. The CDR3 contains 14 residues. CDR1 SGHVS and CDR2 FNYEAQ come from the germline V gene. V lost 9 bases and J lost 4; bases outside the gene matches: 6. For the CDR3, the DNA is TGTGCCAGTAGAGCGGGAGGAAGCACCGGGGAGCTGTTTTTT. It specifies CASRAGGSTGELFF.

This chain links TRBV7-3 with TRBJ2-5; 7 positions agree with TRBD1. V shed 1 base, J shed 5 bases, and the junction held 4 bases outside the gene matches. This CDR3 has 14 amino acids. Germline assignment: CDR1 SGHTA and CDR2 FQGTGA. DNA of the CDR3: TGTGCCAGCAGCTTAAGAGGGGGCAGGGAGACCCAGTACTTC. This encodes CASSLRGGRETQYF. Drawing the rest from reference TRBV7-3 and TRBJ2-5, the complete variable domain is GAGVSQTPSNKVTEKGKYVELRCDPISGHTALYWYRQSLGQGPEFLIYFQGTGAADDSGLPNDRFFAVRPEGSVSTLKIQRTERGDSAVYLCASSLRGGRETQYFGPGTRLLVL.

The CDR3: CASSPGQGSYGYTF. The CDR3 DNA follows: TGTGCCAGCAGTCCCGGACAGGGAAGTTATGGCTACACCTTC. The chain is built from TRBV28 and TRBJ1-2; 8 nucleotides align to TRBD1. The CDR3 is made up of 14 amino acids. The germline V gene has CDR1 MDHEN and CDR2 SYDVKM. The V gene end was trimmed by 5 bases and the J gene end by 5 bases; junction bases not matched to a gene: 7.

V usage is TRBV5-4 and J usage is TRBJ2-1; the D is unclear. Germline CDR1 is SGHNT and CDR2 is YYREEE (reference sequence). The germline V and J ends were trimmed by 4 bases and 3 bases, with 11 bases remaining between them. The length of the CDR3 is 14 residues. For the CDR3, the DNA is TGTGCCAGCAGCCTCACGGAGCGCTACAATGAGCAGTTCTTC. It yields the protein CASSLTERYNEQFF.

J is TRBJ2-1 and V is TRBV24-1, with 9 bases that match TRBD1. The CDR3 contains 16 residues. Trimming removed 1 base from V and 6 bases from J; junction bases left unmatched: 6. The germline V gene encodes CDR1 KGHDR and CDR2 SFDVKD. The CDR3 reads CATSDLWDRASNEQFF. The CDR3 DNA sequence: TGTGCCACCAGTGATTTATGGGACAGGGCCAGCAATGAGCAGTTCTTC.

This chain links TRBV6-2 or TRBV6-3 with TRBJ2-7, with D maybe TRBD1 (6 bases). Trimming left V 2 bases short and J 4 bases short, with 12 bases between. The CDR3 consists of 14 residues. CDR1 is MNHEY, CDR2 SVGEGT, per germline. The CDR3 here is CASSYGGPTYEQYF. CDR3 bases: TGTGCCAGCAGTTACGGGGGCCCGACATACGAGCAGTACTTC.

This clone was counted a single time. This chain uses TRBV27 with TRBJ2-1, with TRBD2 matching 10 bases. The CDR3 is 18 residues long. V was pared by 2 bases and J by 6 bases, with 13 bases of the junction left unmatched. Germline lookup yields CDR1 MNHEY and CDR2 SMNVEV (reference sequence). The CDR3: CASSLTPALAGEFNEQFF. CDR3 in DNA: TGTGCCAGCAGTTTAACCCCCGCCCTAGCGGGAGAATTCAATGAGCAGTTCTTC.

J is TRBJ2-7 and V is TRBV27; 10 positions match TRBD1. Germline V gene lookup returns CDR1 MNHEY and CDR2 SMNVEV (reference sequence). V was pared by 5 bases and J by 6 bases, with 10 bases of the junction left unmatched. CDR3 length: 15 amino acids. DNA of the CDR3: TGTGCCAGCAGTCTCCGGGACAGGGGAGTGTGCGAGCAGTACTTC. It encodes CASSLRDRGVCEQYF.

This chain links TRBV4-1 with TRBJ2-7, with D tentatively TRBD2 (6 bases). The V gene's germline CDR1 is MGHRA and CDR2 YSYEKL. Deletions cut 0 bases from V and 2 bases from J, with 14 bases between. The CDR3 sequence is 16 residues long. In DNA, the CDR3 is TGCGCCAGCAGCCAAGATGGGGGGACGCTGGCCTACGAGCAGTACTTC. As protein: CASSQDGGTLAYEQYF.

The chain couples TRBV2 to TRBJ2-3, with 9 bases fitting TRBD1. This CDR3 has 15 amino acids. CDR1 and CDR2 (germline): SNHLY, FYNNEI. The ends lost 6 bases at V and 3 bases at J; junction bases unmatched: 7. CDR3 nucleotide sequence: TGTGCCAGCAGAAAGGACAGGGGACCTACAGATACGCAGTATTTT. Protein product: CASRKDRGPTDTQYF.

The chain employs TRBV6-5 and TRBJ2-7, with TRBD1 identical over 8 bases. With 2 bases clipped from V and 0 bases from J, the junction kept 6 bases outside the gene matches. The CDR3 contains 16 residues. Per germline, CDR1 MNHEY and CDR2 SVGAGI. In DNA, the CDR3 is TGTGCCAGCAGTTACCTCCGGACAGGGAGCTCCTACGAGCAGTACTTC. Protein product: CASSYLRTGSSYEQYF.

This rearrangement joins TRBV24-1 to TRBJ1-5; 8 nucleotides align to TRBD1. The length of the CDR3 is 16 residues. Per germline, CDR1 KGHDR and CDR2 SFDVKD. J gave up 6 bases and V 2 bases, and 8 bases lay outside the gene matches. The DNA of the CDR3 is TGTGCCACCAGTGATTCCCGGACAGGGATAAGTCAGCCCCAGCATTTT. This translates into CATSDSRTGISQPQHF.

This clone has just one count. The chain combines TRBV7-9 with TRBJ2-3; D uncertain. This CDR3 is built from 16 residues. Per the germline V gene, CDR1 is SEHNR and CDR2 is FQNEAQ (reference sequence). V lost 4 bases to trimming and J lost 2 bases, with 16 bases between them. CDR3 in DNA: TGTGCCAGCAGCTCGTCTAGGTCCCCCATCACAGATACGCAGTATTTT. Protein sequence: CASSSSRSPITDTQYF.

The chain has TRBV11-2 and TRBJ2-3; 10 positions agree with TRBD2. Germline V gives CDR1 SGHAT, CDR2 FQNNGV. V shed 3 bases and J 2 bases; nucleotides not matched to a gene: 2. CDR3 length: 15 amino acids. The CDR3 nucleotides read TGTGCCAGCAGCTTTAGCGGGAGGATCACAGATACGCAGTATTTT. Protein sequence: CASSFSGRITDTQYF.

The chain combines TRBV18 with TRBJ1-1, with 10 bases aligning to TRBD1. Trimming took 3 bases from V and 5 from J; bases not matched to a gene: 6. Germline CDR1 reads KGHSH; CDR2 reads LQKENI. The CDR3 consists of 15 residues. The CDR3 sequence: CASSPQTGGQTEAFF. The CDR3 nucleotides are TGTGCCAGCTCACCCCAGACAGGGGGCCAGACTGAAGCTTTCTTT. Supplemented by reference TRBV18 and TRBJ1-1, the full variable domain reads NAGVMQNPRHLVRRRGQEARLRCSPMKGHSHVYWYRQLPEEGLKFMVYLQKENIIDESGMPKERFSAEFPKEGPSILRIQQVVRGDSAAYFCASSPQTGGQTEAFFGQGTRLTVV.

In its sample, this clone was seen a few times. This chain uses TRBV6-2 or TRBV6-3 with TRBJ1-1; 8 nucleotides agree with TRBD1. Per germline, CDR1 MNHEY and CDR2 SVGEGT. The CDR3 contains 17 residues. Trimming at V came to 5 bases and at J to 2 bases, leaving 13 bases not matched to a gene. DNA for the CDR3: TGTGCCAGCAGTGCAATCTACCGGGACAGGCTTAACACTGAAGCTTTCTTT. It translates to CASSAIYRDRLNTEAFF.

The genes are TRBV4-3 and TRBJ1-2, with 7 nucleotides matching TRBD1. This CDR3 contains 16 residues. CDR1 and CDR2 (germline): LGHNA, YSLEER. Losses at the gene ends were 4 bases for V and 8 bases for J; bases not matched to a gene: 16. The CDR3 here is CASSLRTTGELGGYTF. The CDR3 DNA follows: TGCGCCAGCAGCCTAAGAACCACAGGGGAGTTAGGGGGCTACACCTTC.